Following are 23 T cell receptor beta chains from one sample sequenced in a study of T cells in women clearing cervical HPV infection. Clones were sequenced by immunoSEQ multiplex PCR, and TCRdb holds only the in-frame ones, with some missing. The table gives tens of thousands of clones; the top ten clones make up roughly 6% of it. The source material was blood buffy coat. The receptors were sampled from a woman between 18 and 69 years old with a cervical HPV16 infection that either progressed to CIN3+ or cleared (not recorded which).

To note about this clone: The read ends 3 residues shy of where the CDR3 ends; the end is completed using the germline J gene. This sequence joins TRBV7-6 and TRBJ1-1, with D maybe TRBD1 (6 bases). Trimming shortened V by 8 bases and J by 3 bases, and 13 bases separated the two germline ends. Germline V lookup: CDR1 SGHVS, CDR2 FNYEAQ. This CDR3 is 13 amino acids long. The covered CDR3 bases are TGTGCCAGCGGTATTAACAGGGACACTGAA. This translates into CASGINRDTE. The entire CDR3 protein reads CASGINRDTEAFF. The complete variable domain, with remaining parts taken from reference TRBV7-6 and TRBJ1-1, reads GAGVSQSPRYKVTKRGQDVALRCDPISGHVSLYWYRQALGQGPEFLTYFNYEAQQDKSGLPNDRFSAERPEGSISTLTIQRTEQRDSAMYRCASGINRDTEAFFGQGTRLTVV.

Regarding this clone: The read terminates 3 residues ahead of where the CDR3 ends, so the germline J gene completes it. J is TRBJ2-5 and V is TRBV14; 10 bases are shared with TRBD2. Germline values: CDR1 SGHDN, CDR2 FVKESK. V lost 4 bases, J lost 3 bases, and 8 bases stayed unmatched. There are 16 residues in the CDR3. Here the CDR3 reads CASSPLRTSGKETQYF. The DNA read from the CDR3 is TGTGCCAGCAGCCCCCTGAGAACTAGCGGGAAAGAGACC.

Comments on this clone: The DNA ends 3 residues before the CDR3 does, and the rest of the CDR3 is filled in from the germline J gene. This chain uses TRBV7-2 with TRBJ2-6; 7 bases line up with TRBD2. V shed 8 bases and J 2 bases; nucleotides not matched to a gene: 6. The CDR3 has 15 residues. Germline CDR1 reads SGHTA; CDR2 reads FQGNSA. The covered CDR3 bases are TGTGCCAGCGGTATCCGGGGGGCTGGGGCCAACGTC. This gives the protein CASGIRGAGANV. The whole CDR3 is CASGIRGAGANVLTF. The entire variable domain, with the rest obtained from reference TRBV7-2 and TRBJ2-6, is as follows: GAGVSQSPSNKVTEKGKDVELRCDPISGHTALYWYRQSLGQGLEFLIYFQGNSAPDKSGLPSDRFSAERTGGSVSTLTIQRTQQEDSAVYLCASGIRGAGANVLTFGAGSRLTVL.

Partial CDR3 DNA: TGTGCCAGCAGCGAGGGGACACCGAACACTGAA. This sequence encodes CASSEGTPNTE. The full CDR3 protein reads CASSEGTPNTEAFF. This chain joins TRBV9 and TRBJ1-1; weak D call: TRBD1 (6 bases). The read stops 3 residues short of the end of the CDR3; the missing end is completed from the germline J gene. The germline CDR1 and CDR2 sequences are SGDLS and YYNGEE. Trimming removed 3 bases from V and 1 base from J, with 10 bases in between. The CDR3 spans 14 residues. The whole variable domain, filled in from reference TRBV9 and TRBJ1-1, reads DSGVTQTPKHLITATGQRVTLRCSPRSGDLSVYWYQQSLDQGLQFLIQYYNGEERAKGNILERFSAQQFPDLHSELNLSSLELGDSALYFCASSEGTPNTEAFFGQGTRLTVV.

The sequenced part of the CDR3 DNA is TGTGCCAGCAGCACCCGGGACAGGGCCACTGAA. Protein sequence: CASSTRDRATE. The entire CDR3 protein is CASSTRDRATEAFF. The chain couples TRBV13 to TRBJ1-1; TRBD1 matches at 9 bases. The read finishes 3 residues shy of the CDR3 end, and the germline J gene is used to complete it. The CDR3 sequence is 14 residues long. J gave up 4 bases and V 5 bases, and 5 bases lay outside the gene matches. CDR1 is PRHDT, CDR2 FYEKMQ, per germline (reference sequence).

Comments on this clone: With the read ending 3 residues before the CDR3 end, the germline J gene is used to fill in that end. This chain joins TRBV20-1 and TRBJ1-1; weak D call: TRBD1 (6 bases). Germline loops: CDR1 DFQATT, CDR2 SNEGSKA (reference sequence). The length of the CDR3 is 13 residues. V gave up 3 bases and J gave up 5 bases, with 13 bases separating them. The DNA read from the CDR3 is TGCAGTGCTAGTAGGGCCACAGGGACTGAA. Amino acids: CSASRATGTE. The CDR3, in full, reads CSASRATGTEAFF.

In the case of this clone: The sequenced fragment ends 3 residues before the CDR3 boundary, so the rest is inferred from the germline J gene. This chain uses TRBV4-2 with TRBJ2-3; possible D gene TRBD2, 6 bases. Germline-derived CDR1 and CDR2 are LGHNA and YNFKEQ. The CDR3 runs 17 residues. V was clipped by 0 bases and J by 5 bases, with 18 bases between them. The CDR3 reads CASSQEGRRLDGDTQYF. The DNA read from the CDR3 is TGTGCCAGCAGCCAAGAAGGGAGGAGACTAGATGGAGATACG.

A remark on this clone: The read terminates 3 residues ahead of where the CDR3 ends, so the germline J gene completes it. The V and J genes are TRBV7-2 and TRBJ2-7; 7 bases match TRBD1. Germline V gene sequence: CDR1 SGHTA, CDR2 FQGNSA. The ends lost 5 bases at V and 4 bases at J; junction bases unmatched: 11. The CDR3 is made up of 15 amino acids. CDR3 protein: CASSLGDSDLYEQYF. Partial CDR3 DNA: TGTGCCAGCAGCCTGGGGGACAGCGACTTGTACGAG.

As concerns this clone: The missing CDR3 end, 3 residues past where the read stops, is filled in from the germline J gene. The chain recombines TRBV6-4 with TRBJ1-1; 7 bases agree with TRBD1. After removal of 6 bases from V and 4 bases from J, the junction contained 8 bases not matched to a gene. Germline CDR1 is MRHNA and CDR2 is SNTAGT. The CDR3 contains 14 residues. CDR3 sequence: CASRARSGGTEAFF. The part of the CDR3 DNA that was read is TGTGCCAGCAGAGCACGTTCAGGGGGCACTGAA.

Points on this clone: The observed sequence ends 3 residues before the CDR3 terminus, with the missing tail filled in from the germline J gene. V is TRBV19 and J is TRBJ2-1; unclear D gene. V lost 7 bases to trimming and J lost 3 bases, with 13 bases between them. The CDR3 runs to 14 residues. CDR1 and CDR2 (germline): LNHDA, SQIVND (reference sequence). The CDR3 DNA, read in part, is TGTGCCAGTATAAAGAGCCCTAACTACAATGAG. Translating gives CASIKSPNYNE. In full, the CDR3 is CASIKSPNYNEQFF.

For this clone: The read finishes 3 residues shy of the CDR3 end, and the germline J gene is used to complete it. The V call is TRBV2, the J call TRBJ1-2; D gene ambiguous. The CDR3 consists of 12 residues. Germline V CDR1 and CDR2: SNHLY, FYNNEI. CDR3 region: CASSRGTDTYTF. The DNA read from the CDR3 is TGTGCCAGCAGTCGGGGAACGGATACC. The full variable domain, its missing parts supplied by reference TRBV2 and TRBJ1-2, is EPEVTQTPSHQVTQMGQEVILRCVPISNHLYFYWYRQILGQKVEFLVSFYNNEISEKSEIFDDQFSVERPDGSNFTLKIRSTKLEDSAMYFCASSRGTDTYTFGSGTRLTVV.

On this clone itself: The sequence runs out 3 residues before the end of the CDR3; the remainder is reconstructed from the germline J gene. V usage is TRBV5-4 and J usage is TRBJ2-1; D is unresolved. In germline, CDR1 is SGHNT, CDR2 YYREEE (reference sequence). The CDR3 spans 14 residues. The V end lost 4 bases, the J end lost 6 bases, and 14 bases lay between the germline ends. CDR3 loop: CASSLDRYGNEQFF. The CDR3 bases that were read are TGTGCCAGCAGCCTGGATCGCTACGGCAATGAG.

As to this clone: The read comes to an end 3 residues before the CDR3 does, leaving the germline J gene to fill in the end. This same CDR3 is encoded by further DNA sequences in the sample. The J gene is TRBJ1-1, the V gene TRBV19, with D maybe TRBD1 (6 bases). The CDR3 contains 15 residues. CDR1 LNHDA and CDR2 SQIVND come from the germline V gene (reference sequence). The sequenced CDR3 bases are TGTGCCAGTAGCACCATGACTAGCGGGAGGGGGGGG. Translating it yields CASSTMTSGRGG. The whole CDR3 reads CASSTMTSGRGGAFF.

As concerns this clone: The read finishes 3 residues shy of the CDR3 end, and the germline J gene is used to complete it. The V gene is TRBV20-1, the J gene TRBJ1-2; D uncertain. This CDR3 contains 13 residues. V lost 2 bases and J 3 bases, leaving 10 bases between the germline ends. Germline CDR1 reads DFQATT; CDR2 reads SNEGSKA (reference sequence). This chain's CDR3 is CSARLQDYYGYTF. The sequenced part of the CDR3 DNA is TGCAGTGCTAGACTTCAGGACTACTATGGC.

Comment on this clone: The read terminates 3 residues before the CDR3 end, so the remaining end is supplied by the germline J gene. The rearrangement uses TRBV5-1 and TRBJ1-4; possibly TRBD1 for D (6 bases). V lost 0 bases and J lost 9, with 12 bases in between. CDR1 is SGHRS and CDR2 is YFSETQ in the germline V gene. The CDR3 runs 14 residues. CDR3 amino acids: CASSLGQGNQKLFF. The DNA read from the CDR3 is TGCGCCAGCAGCTTGGGGCAGGGGAATCAAAAA.

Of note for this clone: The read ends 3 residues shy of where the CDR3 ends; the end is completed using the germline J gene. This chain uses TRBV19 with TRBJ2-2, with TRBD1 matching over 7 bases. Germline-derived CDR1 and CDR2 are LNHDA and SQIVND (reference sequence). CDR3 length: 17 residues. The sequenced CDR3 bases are TGTGCCAGTAGCCCTCGACAGGGAGAATACTATAATTCACCG. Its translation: CASSPRQGEYYNSP. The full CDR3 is CASSPRQGEYYNSPLFF.

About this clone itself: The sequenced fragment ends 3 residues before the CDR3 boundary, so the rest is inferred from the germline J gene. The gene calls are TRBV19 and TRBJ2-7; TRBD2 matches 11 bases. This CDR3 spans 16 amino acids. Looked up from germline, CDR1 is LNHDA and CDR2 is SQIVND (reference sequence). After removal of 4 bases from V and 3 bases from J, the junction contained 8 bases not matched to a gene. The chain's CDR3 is CASSTLTSGSLYEQYF. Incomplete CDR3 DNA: TGTGCCAGTAGTACCCTTACTAGCGGGAGTCTCTACGAG.

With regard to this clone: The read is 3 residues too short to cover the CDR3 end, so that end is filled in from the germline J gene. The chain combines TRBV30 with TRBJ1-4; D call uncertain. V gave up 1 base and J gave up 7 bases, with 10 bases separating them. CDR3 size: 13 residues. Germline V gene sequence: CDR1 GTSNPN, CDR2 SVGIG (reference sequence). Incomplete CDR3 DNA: TGTGCCTGGAGTGACATTCGGGGTGAAAAA. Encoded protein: CAWSDIRGEK. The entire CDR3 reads CAWSDIRGEKLFF.

The sequenced CDR3 bases are TGCGCCAGCAGCTTGAACAGGGCCACCGGGGAG. Amino acid sequence: CASSLNRATGE. The full CDR3 reads CASSLNRATGELFF. The chain uses TRBV5-1 and TRBJ2-2, with D possibly TRBD1 on 6 matching bases. The CDR3 end lies 3 residues beyond the end of the read and is filled in from the germline J gene. CDR1 and CDR2 from the germline V gene are SGHRS and YFSETQ. There are 14 residues in the CDR3. V was cut by 1 base and J by 4 bases, with 8 bases left in between.

The sequenced CDR3 bases are TGCAGTGCAGAAGGACCGGGACTAGCGAGGGAGACC. It encodes CSAEGPGLARET. The CDR3 as a whole reads CSAEGPGLARETQYF. The chain is built from TRBV20-1 and TRBJ2-5, with 10 nucleotides matching TRBD2. The DNA ends 3 residues before the CDR3 does, and the rest of the CDR3 is filled in from the germline J gene. Trimming removed 6 bases from V and 5 bases from J; junction bases left unmatched: 12. Germline V gene lookup returns CDR1 DFQATT and CDR2 SNEGSKA (reference sequence). The length of the CDR3 is 15 residues.

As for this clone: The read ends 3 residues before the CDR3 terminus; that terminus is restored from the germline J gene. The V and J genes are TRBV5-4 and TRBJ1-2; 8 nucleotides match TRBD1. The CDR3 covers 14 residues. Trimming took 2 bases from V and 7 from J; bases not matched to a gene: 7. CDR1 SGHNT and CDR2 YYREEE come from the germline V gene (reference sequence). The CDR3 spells CASSLNRGFGGYTF. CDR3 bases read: TGTGCCAGCAGCTTAAACAGGGGGTTTGGTGGC. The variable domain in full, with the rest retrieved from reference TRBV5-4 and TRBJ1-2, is ETGVTQSPTHLIKTRGQQVTLRCSSQSGHNTVSWYQQALGQGPQFIFQYYREEENGRGNFPPRFSGLQFPNYSSELNVNALELDDSALYLCASSLNRGFGGYTFGSGTRLTVV.

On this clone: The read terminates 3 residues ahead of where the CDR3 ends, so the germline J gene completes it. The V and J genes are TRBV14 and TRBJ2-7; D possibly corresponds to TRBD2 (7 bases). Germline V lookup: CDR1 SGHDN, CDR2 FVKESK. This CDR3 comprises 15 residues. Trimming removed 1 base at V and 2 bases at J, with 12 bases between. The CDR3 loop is CASSQARGPPYEQYF. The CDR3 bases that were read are TGTGCCAGCAGCCAAGCGCGGGGGCCACCCTACGAG. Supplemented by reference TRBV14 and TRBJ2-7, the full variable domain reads EAGVTQFPSHSVIEKGQTVTLRCDPISGHDNLYWYRRVMGKEIKFLLHFVKESKQDESGMPNNRFLAERTGGTYSTLKVQPAELEDSGVYFCASSQARGPPYEQYFGPGTRLTVT.

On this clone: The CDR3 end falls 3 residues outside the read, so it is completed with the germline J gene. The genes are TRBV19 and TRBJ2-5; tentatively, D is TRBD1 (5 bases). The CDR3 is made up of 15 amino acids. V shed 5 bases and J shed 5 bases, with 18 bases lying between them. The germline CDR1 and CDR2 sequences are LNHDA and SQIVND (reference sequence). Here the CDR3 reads CASSQGGQGFETQYF. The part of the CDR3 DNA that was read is TGTGCCAGTAGTCAAGGTGGGCAGGGTTTCGAGACC.